This record concerns one T cell receptor beta chain sequence. Its antigen is as yet unknown. The record originates from a study of cytomegalovirus exposure and HLA in healthy donors. This PCR relied on a set of 60 Vbeta primers and 13 Jbeta primers. Here immunoSEQ multiplex PCR was the method, and the copy in TCRdb shows in-frame clones only, minus some. The repertoire holds approximately 190,000 clones, with roughly 80% as singletons. Study results and caveats: The authors confirmed in vitro that a few CMV-associated chains were specific for CMV antigens. A later analysis, which compared TCR beta chains of equal frequency, found the HLA-associated ones more clonally expanded.

The CDR3 consists of 13 residues. Between the trimmed V and J ends, which lost 3 bases and 6 bases, there was a span of 10 bases. The germline CDR1 and CDR2 sequences are SGHDT and YYEEEE. Sequenced: PBMCs. This chain connects TRBV5-6 to TRBJ1-5; no clear D gene. The sequence was collected from a woman under 30 in good health and CMV-seronegative. The CDR3 spells CASSWNRGQPQHF. The CDR3 DNA is TGTGCCAGCAGCTGGAACCGGGGTCAGCCCCAGCATTTT.